The rows below give T cell receptor beta chains drawn from one sample of a study of identical twins. In TCRdb, the 5' RACE reads were re-called with MiXCR into one record per CDR3 protein. Of some 760,000 distinct CDR3 sequences in the sample, approximately 18% were seen once. The same sample was also used in a study of T cells expressing NK-cell markers.

Sequencing used PBMCs. These receptors all stem from a woman aged 18-29 years in good health. CDR3s include the opening cysteine and the closing phenylalanine or tryptophan. The order of the fields is V gene, clone size, D gene, J gene, CDR3 DNA, CDR3 protein. D genes are given only for firm matches. Rows give clone size only sometimes, using once, few, many, or a class for an expanded clone.

v_gene: TRBV24-1
abundance: .
d_gene: .
j_gene: TRBJ2-3
CDR3nt: TGTGCCACCAGTGATGGAGGGGGAAATACGCAGTATTTT
CDR3aa: CATSDGGGNTQYF

v_gene: TRBV5-1
abundance: few
d_gene: TRBD1
j_gene: TRBJ2-7
CDR3nt: TGCGCCAGCAGCTTTGACGGGACAGGGGGCCCCGAGCAGTACTTC
CDR3aa: CASSFDGTGGPEQYF

v_gene: TRBV20-1
abundance: many
d_gene: .
j_gene: TRBJ2-3
CDR3nt: TGCAGTGCTAGTCCGATCACAGATACGCAGTATTTT
CDR3aa: CSASPITDTQYF

v_gene: TRBV3-1
abundance: few
d_gene: .
j_gene: TRBJ1-2
CDR3nt: TGTGCCAGCAGCCAAGGAGCCTACTATGGCTACACCTTC
CDR3aa: CASSQGAYYGYTF

v_gene: TRBV5-1
abundance: few
d_gene: TRBD1
j_gene: TRBJ1-2
CDR3nt: TGCGCCAGCGCCAGCCGGGACAGCGGGACCTATGGCTACACCTTC
CDR3aa: CASASRDSGTYGYTF

v_gene: TRBV14
abundance: .
d_gene: TRBD1
j_gene: TRBJ1-2
CDR3nt: TGTGCCAGCAGCCAAGCCCAGGGGGGATCCGGCTATGGCTACACCTTC
CDR3aa: CASSQAQGGSGYGYTF

v_gene: TRBV5-1
abundance: few
d_gene: TRBD1
j_gene: TRBJ2-6
CDR3nt: TGCGCCAGCAGCTGGGACAGCTCTGGGGCCAACGTCCTGACTTTC
CDR3aa: CASSWDSSGANVLTF

v_gene: TRBV12-3/TRBV12-4
abundance: .
d_gene: TRBD1
j_gene: TRBJ1-2
CDR3nt: TGTGCCATCTACAGGGGATACGATGGCTACACCTTC
CDR3aa: CAIYRGYDGYTF

v_gene: TRBV18
abundance: .
d_gene: TRBD1
j_gene: TRBJ2-7
CDR3nt: TGTGCCAGCTCACCACCGGGACAGCACTACGAGCAGTACTTC
CDR3aa: CASSPPGQHYEQYF

v_gene: TRBV6-1
abundance: few
d_gene: .
j_gene: TRBJ2-7
CDR3nt: TGTGCCAGCAGTATGCTCGGCGAGCAGTACTTC
CDR3aa: CASSMLGEQYF

v_gene: TRBV20-1
abundance: many
d_gene: .
j_gene: TRBJ2-5
CDR3nt: TGCAGTGCTAGACACAGGCAAGAGACCCAGTACTTC
CDR3aa: CSARHRQETQYF

v_gene: TRBV7-9
abundance: few
d_gene: TRBD1
j_gene: TRBJ1-5
CDR3nt: TGTGCCAGCAGCCGGGGACAGGGGTTTTTTCAGCCCCAGCATTTT
CDR3aa: CASSRGQGFFQPQHF

v_gene: TRBV20-1
abundance: .
d_gene: TRBD1
j_gene: TRBJ2-5
CDR3nt: TGCAGTGCTTTAGGGGGCTTGAGGCAAGAGACCCAGTACTTC
CDR3aa: CSALGGLRQETQYF

v_gene: TRBV30
abundance: .
d_gene: .
j_gene: TRBJ2-5
CDR3nt: TGTGCCTGGAGTGGGTCAGTTTTAGAGACCCAGTACTTC
CDR3aa: CAWSGSVLETQYF

v_gene: TRBV7-9
abundance: few
d_gene: TRBD2
j_gene: TRBJ2-1
CDR3nt: TGTGCCAGCACCTACCAACTAGCGGGGGACTACAATGAGCAGTTCTTC
CDR3aa: CASTYQLAGDYNEQFF

v_gene: TRBV3-1
abundance: .
d_gene: TRBD2
j_gene: TRBJ2-7
CDR3nt: TGTGCCAGCAGACTAAGCGGGAGGGTTAGTGAGCAGTACTTC
CDR3aa: CASRLSGRVSEQYF

v_gene: TRBV5-1
abundance: .
d_gene: TRBD2
j_gene: TRBJ2-7
CDR3nt: TGCGCCAGCAGCTTCTTAGCGGGGGGCCTGAGCTCCTACGAGCAGTACTTC
CDR3aa: CASSFLAGGLSSYEQYF

v_gene: TRBV5-6
abundance: few
d_gene: TRBD1
j_gene: TRBJ2-5
CDR3nt: TGTGCCAGCAGCTCTTACAGGGGGACGGAGACCCAGTACTTC
CDR3aa: CASSSYRGTETQYF